The rows below give T cell receptor beta chains drawn from one sample of a study of OX40 agonist ivuxolimab in advanced cancers. Assay used: immunoSEQ multiplex PCR; TCRdb lists only in-frame clones, some missing. This table has 85,000 to 90,000 clones, 90% to 95% appearing once. The source material was CD4+ or CD8+ T cells sorted from blood, sampled in a trial of the OX40 agonist ivuxolimab. These receptors all come from an adult with an advanced solid tumor such as melanoma, head and neck, liver or kidney cancer. CDR3s include the opening cysteine and the closing phenylalanine or tryptophan. The order of the fields is clone size, V gene, D gene, J gene, CDR3 DNA, CDR3 protein. A D gene is named only where the DNA matches it firmly. Expanded clones are given a class, and other clones once, few, many or no size at all.

-	TRBV19	TRBD2	TRBJ2-1	TGTGCCAGTAGTATGACTAGCGGGAGCAATGAGCAGTTCTTC	CASSMTSGSNEQFF
-	TRBV7-9	-	TRBJ2-3	TGTGCCAGCAGCTTAGTCTCGGGACGGGCGGATACGCAGTATTTT	CASSLVSGRADTQYF
-	TRBV4-2	-	TRBJ2-7	TGTGCCAGCAGCCAAGGGGGGCCGGGTTTGGGAGAGCAGTACTTC	CASSQGGPGLGEQYF
-	TRBV25-1	TRBD1	TRBJ2-6	TGTGCCAGCAGAGGGGCAGGGGGTTCGCCTGGGGCCAACGTCCTGACTTTC	CASRGAGGSPGANVLTF
-	TRBV4-1	-	TRBJ2-1	TGCGCCAGCAGACAAGTGTTGGCGAGGTCCTACAATGAGCAGTTCTTC	CASRQVLARSYNEQFF
-	TRBV10-3	TRBD2	TRBJ2-2	TGTGCCATCAGGATCACCGGGACTAGCGGGGGGTCGAACACCGGGGAGCTGTTTTTT	CAIRITGTSGGSNTGELFF
once	TRBV2	-	TRBJ1-2	TGTGCCAGCAGCTTAAAACAGGGTTACGGTGGCTACACCTTC	CASSLKQGYGGYTF
-	TRBV28	-	TRBJ1-3	TGTGCCAGCAGCCGTATTATCCAGGGAAACACCATATATTTT	CASSRIIQGNTIYF
few	TRBV19	-	TRBJ1-5	TGTGCCAGCATGACCGGGACACAGGTTAATCAGCCCCAGCATTTT	CASMTGTQVNQPQHF
-	TRBV27	TRBD1	TRBJ2-3	TGTGCCAGCAGGGCCGGGACAGGGAGGTCCACAGATACGCAGTATTTT	CASRAGTGRSTDTQYF
-	TRBV10-3	-	TRBJ2-7	TGTGCCATCGGAGGTCTGGGCGAGCAGTACTTC	CAIGGLGEQYF
-	TRBV11-2	-	TRBJ1-5	TGTGCCAGCAGCTTAGATGGCGGGTCCGTTCAGCCCCAGCATTTT	CASSLDGGSVQPQHF
-	TRBV5-4	-	TRBJ1-1	TGCGCCAGCAGCCGGGGAATCAACACTGAAGCTTTCTTT	CASSRGINTEAFF
-	TRBV30	-	TRBJ2-3	TGTGCCTGGAGTACGGGACTTGCCTTCACAGATACGCAGTATTTT	CAWSTGLAFTDTQYF
-	TRBV6-5	-	TRBJ2-7	TGTGCCAGCAGGACTAGGGACACCTACGAGCAGTACTTC	CASRTRDTYEQYF
-	TRBV6-1	-	TRBJ1-2	TGTGCCAGCCACAGGGCCGCTAACTATGGCTACACCTTC	CASHRAANYGYTF
-	TRBV9	TRBD2	TRBJ2-5	TGTGCCAGCAGCGTAGCGGGTAGCGGGGGCCTAGAGACCCAGTACTTC	CASSVAGSGGLETQYF
-	TRBV5-8	TRBD1	TRBJ2-5	TGTGCCAGCAGCTTGTCCGGGACAGTCTACGAGACCCAGTACTTC	CASSLSGTVYETQYF
-	TRBV2	-	TRBJ2-7	TGTGCCAGCCAACAGGGGCGGGACTACGAGCAGTACTTC	CASQQGRDYEQYF
-	TRBV6-1	-	TRBJ2-1	TGTGCCAGTAGGGGGGCGGGAGCATCCTACAATGAGCAGTTCTTC	CASRGAGASYNEQFF